Sequencing of this T cell receptor beta chain was carried out in a study of cytomegalovirus exposure and HLA in healthy donors. Per the germline V gene, CDR1 is MNHNS and CDR2 is SASEGT. Deletions cut 1 base from V and 4 bases from J, with 16 bases between. CDR3 length equals 17 residues. It was with 60 Vbeta and 13 Jbeta primers that the PCR ran. Clones were sequenced by immunoSEQ multiplex PCR, and TCRdb holds only the in-frame ones, with some missing. The data contain fewer than 250,000 clones, 80% to 85% of them singletons. The sequence came from a woman between 40 and 50 years old in good health and CMV-seronegative. The rearrangement joins TRBV6-1 to TRBJ1-4, with D possibly being TRBD1 (5 bases). The material sequenced was PBMCs. The CDR3 DNA reads TGTGCCAGCAGTGAAGGGCGGGGGGAGCAGGGTAATGAAAAACTGTTTTTT. Translation: CASSEGRGEQGNEKLFF.